Presented here are 11 T cell receptor beta chains from one specimen sequenced in a study of breast tumors, draining lymph nodes, adjacent tissues (dated by TCRdb to between 2015 and 2016). Library preparation was by multiplex PCR. Sequencing was carried out with an Illumina HiSeq 2000. TCRdb cleaned the public reads at Q25 with fastp, built clones with MiXCR and kept in-frame beta chains. Every CDR3 protein is listed once, alongside the most common genes and DNA of its rows. A total of around 230,000 distinct CDR3 sequences appear in this sample, less than 35% of them only once. The ten largest clones add up to approximately 3.5% of the sample. The axillary draining lymph nodes of breast cancer patients were the source of the lymph node samples. Specimen: axillary lymph node tissue. The receptors were sampled from a female donor with breast cancer. Some clones in this sample may be carry-over from other donors' samples.

This clonotype occurred many times. The chain uses TRBV12-3 or TRBV12-4 and TRBJ1-2; possible D gene TRBD1, 5 bases. CDR3 size: 14 residues. The V gene lost 7 bases and the J gene lost 4 bases, with 16 bases spanning the gap. This CDR3 reads CASTLRDGIYGYTF. CDR3 coding DNA: TGTGCCAGCACTCTCCGGGACGGCATCTATGGCTACACCTTC.

The chain has TRBV6-5 and TRBJ1-4, with TRBD1 matching 8 bases. The CDR3 extends over 15 amino acids. The germline CDR1 and CDR2 sequences are MNHEY and SVGAGI. V lost 6 bases, J lost 7 bases, and 10 bases stayed unmatched. The CDR3 spells CASRDPGGGREKLFF. CDR3 bases: TGTGCCAGCAGGGACCCAGGGGGCGGTCGTGAAAAACTGTTTTTT.

The V and J genes are TRBV20-1 and TRBJ1-2; 7 bases match TRBD1. The V gene's germline CDR1 is DFQATT and CDR2 SNEGSKA (reference sequence). V lost 2 bases to trimming and J lost 4 bases; unmatched junction nucleotides: 10. CDR3 length: 15 residues. In nucleotides, the CDR3 is TGCAGTGCTAGAACACCCGGGACAGCTACCTATGGCTACACCTTC. This translates into CSARTPGTATYGYTF.

This clonotype occurred a few times. This sequence may be a read error, since a much larger clone differs from it by one base. The rearrangement uses TRBV20-1 and TRBJ2-7, with 10 bases identical to TRBD2. Losses at the gene ends were 3 bases for V and 4 bases for J; bases not matched to a gene: 12. The CDR3 runs to 16 residues. The germline gives CDR1 DFQATT, CDR2 SNEGSKA (reference sequence). The CDR3 sequence: CSASPQTSGTMYEQYF. The DNA of the CDR3 is TGCAGTGCTAGCCCCCAAACTAGCGGGACTATGTACGAGCAGTACTTC.

With respect to this clonotype: This may come from a read error, since a much larger clone is one base off. This sequence joins TRBV7-4 and TRBJ2-7; perhaps TRBD1 as D (5 bases). This CDR3 has 15 residues. Germline V gene data show CDR1 as SGHVT and CDR2 as SQSDAQ. In DNA form, the CDR3 reads TGTGCCAGCAGCATAGCTTTAGACAGCTCCTACGAGCAGTACTTC. This encodes CASSIALDSSYEQYF.

This clonotype was found many times. The chain combines TRBV24-1 with TRBJ2-2; 7 bases are shared with TRBD1. With V trimmed by 1 base and J by 0 bases, 10 bases remained unmatched. The CDR3 is 19 amino acids. Germline values: CDR1 KGHDR, CDR2 SFDVKD. CDR3 loop: CATSDFSDRSSTNTGELFF. The CDR3 nucleotides read TGTGCCACCAGTGATTTTTCGGACAGGTCTTCTACGAACACCGGGGAGCTGTTTTTT.

This clonotype was detected ten times or more. The chain joins TRBV20-1 to TRBJ2-7; D unclear. This CDR3 spans 12 amino acids. Germline CDR1 is DFQATT and CDR2 is SNEGSKA (reference sequence). V gave up 2 bases and J gave up 4 bases, with 9 bases separating them. Here the CDR3 DNA reads TGCAGTGCTAGATCCCCCCCTTACGAGCAGTACTTC. This codes for CSARSPPYEQYF.

In its sample, this clonotype was seen many times. The chain links TRBV7-2 to TRBJ2-3; 8 bases are a match to TRBD2. Trimming took 5 bases from V and 1 from J; bases not matched to a gene: 14. Germline CDR1 is SGHTA and CDR2 is FQGNSA. The CDR3 is made up of 18 amino acids. The CDR3, as DNA: TGTGCCAGCAGCCCCCCGAGGGGCGGGGGGCCCCGCACAGATACGCAGTATTTT. Encoded protein: CASSPPRGGGPRTDTQYF.

This clonotype has at least ten counts. The V and J genes are TRBV18 and TRBJ1-2, with 9 nucleotides matching TRBD1. V lost 5 bases and J lost 6; bases outside the gene matches: 4. Per germline, CDR1 KGHSH and CDR2 LQKENI. The CDR3 is 13 amino acids. The CDR3 loop is CASSRQGVDGYTF. As DNA, the CDR3 is TGTGCCAGCTCAAGACAGGGGGTGGATGGCTACACCTTC. The whole variable domain, remainder taken from reference TRBV18 and TRBJ1-2, is NAGVMQNPRHLVRRRGQEARLRCSPMKGHSHVYWYRQLPEEGLKFMVYLQKENIIDESGMPKERFSAEFPKEGPSILRIQQVVRGDSAAYFCASSRQGVDGYTFGSGTRLTVV.

This chain links TRBV7-2 with TRBJ2-5; 9 bases map to TRBD2. Germline V gene lookup returns CDR1 SGHTA and CDR2 FQGNSA. V shed 5 bases, J shed 2 bases, and the junction held 9 bases outside the gene matches. The CDR3 has 16 residues. CDR3 nucleotides: TGTGCCAGCAGCGCCGGACGGCGGGAGGGTCAAGAGACCCAGTACTTC. Protein sequence: CASSAGRREGQETQYF.

This clonotype was seen many times. The rearrangement uses TRBV7-9 and TRBJ2-3; 9 nucleotides line up with TRBD2. Germline V gene sequence: CDR1 SEHNR, CDR2 FQNEAQ (reference sequence). With V trimmed by 1 base and J by 1 base, 3 bases remained unmatched. The CDR3 covers 16 residues. The CDR3 loop is CASSLGRLAGTDTQYF. CDR3 coding DNA: TGTGCCAGCAGCTTAGGAAGACTAGCGGGCACAGATACGCAGTATTTT. Full variable domain (rest looked up from reference TRBV7-9 and TRBJ2-3): DTGVSQNPRHKITKRGQNVTFRCDPISEHNRLYWYRQTLGQGPEFLTYFQNEAQLEKSRLLSDRFSAERPKGSFSTLEIQRTEQGDSAMYLCASSLGRLAGTDTQYFGPGTRLTVL.